These T cell receptor beta chains were read from a single sample in a study of CD8+ T cells in alopecia areata. TCRdb's copy holds only in-frame clones and misses some; the assay was immunoSEQ multiplex PCR. The sample yields about 120,000 clones, 61% seen once. The sequencing used CD4+ T cells sorted from blood, collected at week 4, from a patient treated with tofacitinib. These receptors were taken from a human donor with alopecia areata. The CDR3 runs from the conserved cysteine through the conserved F or W. Each record gives: D gene, J gene, clone size, V gene, CDR3 protein, CDR3 DNA. The D gene is left open where the match is weak. Not every row has a clone size; where given, it reads once, few, many or a size class.

>TRBD2|TRBJ2-7|few|TRBV4-3
CASSRGLVSNEQYF
TGCGCCAGCAGCCGAGGACTAGTAAGTAACGAGCAGTACTTC
>.|TRBJ1-5|few|TRBV4-1
CASSQPRARGLNQPQHF
TGCGCCAGCAGCCAACCGCGTGCACGGGGGCTTAATCAGCCCCAGCATTTT
>TRBD1|TRBJ1-3|.|TRBV10-3
CAISARQGINTIYF
TGTGCCATCAGTGCGCGACAGGGGATAAACACCATATATTTT
>.|TRBJ1-1|.|TRBV10-3
CAIQGSAGTNTEAFF
TGTGCCATCCAGGGATCGGCAGGGACGAACACTGAAGCTTTCTTT
>.|TRBJ2-5|.|TRBV29-1
CSVDQGGLETQYF
TGCAGCGTTGACCAGGGAGGCTTGGAGACCCAGTACTTC
>.|TRBJ1-1|.|TRBV28
CASGRAEAFF
TGTGCCAGTGGACGAGCTGAAGCTTTCTTT
>.|TRBJ1-3|.|TRBV29-1
CSVGTTGRNTIYF
TGCAGCGTCGGGACAACAGGGAGAAACACCATATATTTT
>.|TRBJ2-7|.|TRBV4-1
CASSQAEHPMEEQYF
TGCGCCAGCAGCCAAGCAGAGCACCCCATGGAGGAGCAGTACTTC
>TRBD1|TRBJ2-7|.|TRBV25-1
CASRGQGNYEQYF
TGTGCCAGCAGAGGACAGGGCAACTACGAGCAGTACTTC
>.|TRBJ1-1|.|TRBV7-2
CASSLTGNTEAFF
TGTGCCAGCAGCTTAACGGGGAACACTGAAGCTTTCTTT
>.|TRBJ2-3|.|TRBV6-5
CASSRRGDTQYF
TGTGCCAGCAGTCGTCGAGGGGATACGCAGTATTTT
>TRBD2|TRBJ2-1|.|TRBV25-1
CASSELPGTTYNEQFF
TGTGCCAGCAGTGAATTACCCGGGACTACCTACAATGAGCAGTTCTTC
>.|TRBJ2-5|.|TRBV29-1
CSVGANQETQYF
TGCAGCGTTGGCGCCAACCAAGAGACCCAGTACTTC
>.|TRBJ2-6|few|TRBV21-1
CASSKPSRDRGFSGANVLTF
TGTGCCAGCAGCAAACCCTCCCGGGACAGGGGTTTCTCTGGGGCCAACGTCCTGACTTTC
>.|TRBJ1-5|once|TRBV29-1
CSVEGGGVDNQPQHF
TGCAGCGTTGAAGGGGGAGGCGTCGATAATCAGCCCCAGCATTTT
>.|TRBJ2-1|.|TRBV7-2
CASSPTLGGDYNEQFF
TGTGCCAGCAGCCCTACCCTAGGCGGGGATTACAATGAGCAGTTCTTC
>TRBD1|TRBJ2-5|.|TRBV6-1
CASSESRGTGFRETQYF
TGTGCCAGCAGTGAAAGTCGCGGGACAGGGTTCCGAGAGACCCAGTACTTC
>TRBD1|TRBJ2-1|.|TRBV30
CAWGQGSYNEQFF
TGTGCCTGGGGACAGGGGTCCTACAATGAGCAGTTCTTC
>.|TRBJ2-6|.|TRBV27
CASSLARSGANVLTF
TGTGCCAGCAGTTTAGCGAGATCTGGGGCCAACGTCCTGACTTTC
>.|TRBJ1-1|once|TRBV25-1
CASSQVFPRRGNTEAFF
TGTGCCAGCAGTCAAGTTTTCCCCAGGCGGGGGAACACTGAAGCTTTCTTT
>TRBD2|TRBJ2-7|.|TRBV6-5
CASSPGTTSYEQYF
TGTGCCAGCAGCCCCGGGACTACTTCCTACGAGCAGTACTTC
>.|TRBJ2-7|.|TRBV29-1
CSALEGRPSYEQYF
TGCAGCGCTCTGGAGGGGCGACCATCCTACGAGCAGTACTTC
>.|TRBJ2-5|.|TRBV6-1
CASSDGREETQYF
TGTGCCAGCAGTGATGGCAGGGAGGAGACCCAGTACTTC
>TRBD2|TRBJ2-2|few|TRBV5-1
CASSGSAGENTGELFF
TGCGCCAGCAGTGGTTCAGCGGGAGAGAACACCGGGGAGCTGTTTTTT
>.|TRBJ2-2|.|TRBV4-2
CASSQESGDTGELFF
TGTGCCAGCAGCCAAGAGTCGGGGGACACCGGGGAGCTGTTTTTT
>.|TRBJ2-5|.|TRBV4-3
CASSQFSSGTQETQYF
TGCGCCAGCAGCCAATTTTCCTCCGGGACACAAGAGACCCAGTACTTC
>TRBD1|TRBJ2-5|few|TRBV2
CASSDRTGAETQYF
TGTGCCAGCAGTGATCGGACAGGGGCGGAGACCCAGTACTTC
>.|TRBJ1-5|.|TRBV28
CASTRNNQPQHF
TGTGCCAGCACCCGTAACAATCAGCCCCAGCATTTT
>.|TRBJ2-7|.|TRBV7-2
CASSFWGRDYEQYF
TGTGCCAGCAGCTTTTGGGGGCGGGACTACGAGCAGTACTTC
>TRBD2|TRBJ2-1|.|TRBV28
CASSSGLAGVLQFF
TGTGCCAGCAGTTCGGGACTAGCGGGAGTCCTTCAGTTCTTC
>.|TRBJ2-7|.|TRBV11-2
CASSPVRGEQYF
TGTGCCAGCAGCCCCGTGAGGGGCGAGCAGTACTTC
>.|TRBJ1-2|.|TRBV21-1
CASSEGGGASYGYTF
TGTGCCAGCAGCGAAGGGGGGGGCGCCAGCTATGGCTACACCTTC
>.|TRBJ2-7|.|TRBV6-1
CASRTAAAYEQYF
TGTGCCAGCAGAACAGCGGCTGCCTACGAGCAGTACTTC
>.|TRBJ2-2|.|TRBV11-2
CASSHIVGQLNTGELFF
TGTGCCAGCAGCCACATAGTAGGGCAATTAAACACCGGGGAGCTGTTTTTT
>.|TRBJ2-1|.|TRBV15
CATSRAPNDNEQFF
TGTGCCACCAGCAGAGCCCCCAACGACAATGAGCAGTTCTTC
>.|TRBJ2-7|.|TRBV28
CASSLGTYEQYF
TGTGCCAGCAGTTTAGGTACCTACGAGCAGTACTTC
>TRBD1|TRBJ1-2|.|TRBV27
CASSSQGAGNYGYTF
TGTGCCAGCAGTTCCCAGGGGGCTGGCAACTATGGCTACACCTTC
>TRBD1|TRBJ2-7|few|TRBV29-1
CSVELGTGGPYEQYF
TGCAGCGTTGAACTTGGGACAGGGGGCCCCTACGAGCAGTACTTC
>.|TRBJ1-1|.|TRBV5-1
CASSSGPIGTEAFF
TGCGCCAGCAGCTCTGGCCCCATCGGCACTGAAGCTTTCTTT
>TRBD2|TRBJ2-1|.|TRBV4-1
CASSQPTSGTLGNQFF
TGCGCCAGCAGCCAACCGACTAGCGGTACCCTAGGTAACCAGTTCTTC
>TRBD1|TRBJ2-7|.|TRBV4-2
CASSQDTRQGAYEQYF
TGTGCCAGCAGCCAAGACACTCGACAGGGGGCCTACGAGCAGTACTTC
>TRBD1|TRBJ2-1|few|TRBV5-6
CASSLAGQGLVKQFF
TGTGCCAGCAGCTTGGCGGGACAGGGTTTGGTTAAGCAGTTCTTC
>.|TRBJ1-5|.|TRBV27
CASSFDGNQPQHF
TGTGCCAGCAGTTTCGACGGCAATCAGCCCCAGCATTTT
>.|TRBJ2-7|.|TRBV5-1
CASSSNSLEQYF
TGCGCCAGCAGCTCAAACAGCCTCGAGCAGTACTTC
>.|TRBJ2-5|.|TRBV4-2
CASSQDRQETQYF
TGTGCCAGCAGCCAAGACAGACAAGAGACCCAGTACTTC
>.|TRBJ1-2|.|TRBV2
CASKVDGYTF
TGTGCCAGCAAGGTGGATGGCTACACCTTC
>.|TRBJ2-7|.|TRBV30
CAAIQGIYEQYF
TGTGCCGCAATACAGGGAATCTACGAGCAGTACTTC
>.|TRBJ2-7|few|TRBV29-1
CSVIYSYEQYF
TGCAGCGTCATCTATTCGTACGAGCAGTACTTC
>TRBD2|TRBJ2-1|.|TRBV7-2
CASSLASATSGGNEQFF
TGTGCCAGCAGCTTAGCATCCGCGACTAGCGGGGGAAATGAGCAGTTCTTC
>TRBD2|TRBJ2-1|.|TRBV7-3
CASSFSGGAYNEQFF
TGTGCCAGCAGCTTCAGCGGGGGGGCCTACAATGAGCAGTTCTTC